This section outlines one T cell receptor beta chain sequence together with its context. This clone was counted only a few times. No antigen is known for it. The record has no base qualities; no much larger clone is one base away. This sample includes further DNA sequences coding for the same CDR3. The germline V gene provides CDR1 SGHTA and CDR2 FQGNSA. From the cysteine through the phenylalanine, the CDR3 covers 14 amino acids. This entry keeps only the CDR3 DNA: 42 bases, framed from base 1. V loses 5 bases at its end and J loses 5 bases; junction bases beyond the gene matches: 5. Library preparation used the immunoSEQ multiplex PCR assay. For the multiplex PCR, a mixture combining 60 forward primers for TCR Vbeta segments and 13 reverse primers for TCR Jbeta segments was used. A multiplex PCR assay on genomic DNA amplified the CDR3 region of rearranged TCR beta genes. The Illumina HiSeq System was used to sequence the amplified TCR beta libraries as 87-base-pair reads. The original pipeline was this. In a later analysis, 70 million to 95 million unique TCR beta chains were counted across the 666 repertoires, and roughly 10 million of these chains were shared by at least two donors. Raw reads were error-corrected and collapsed into unique sequences by a nearest-neighbor algorithm in which closely related sequences were merged to remove PCR and sequencing errors. To assign V, D and J gene segments, CDR3 sequences were aligned to IMGT reference sequences. For a sequence to be retained, at least a six-nucleotide match to both a V gene segment and a J gene segment was required. A rearrangement was called productive if the CDR3 had no stop codons and remained in frame with V and J, and every other rearrangement was called non-productive. Following IMGT convention, CDR3 was defined as the stretch from the second conserved V-encoded cysteine up to the conserved J-encoded phenylalanine. The earlier analysis of about 530 of the donors excluded any sequence lacking an unambiguous match to a single V gene segment. In an earlier analysis of approximately 550 of the donors, V segments were called functional above 56.7% productive rearrangements and were called segregating when the between-donor standard deviation exceeded 5%. A statistical classification framework was built for diagnosing cytomegalovirus status from the catalog of TCR beta chain sequences. V and J gene assignment, in a later analysis, came from comparing TCR nucleotide sequences with IMGT/GENE-DB human TR gene sequences. Using the TCRdist pipeline, a later analysis assigned CDR3 sequences along with most-parsimonious VDJ recombination scenarios. In a later analysis, every TCR beta chain was defined by the combination of its CDR3 amino acid sequence and its V-gene family, and reads without a unique V-gene family were dropped. As a way to deal with suspected cross-contamination and a sequencing artifact, a later analysis dropped 500 to 700 nucleotide sequences that were highly shared and had low generation probability. In a later analysis, a clonal expansion index for each public chain was calculated from normalized within-repertoire ranks of inferred template counts. In a later analysis, generation probabilities were computed with a VDJ recombination model fitted to out-of-frame rearrangements, and the resulting probabilities were checked against IGoR. Hypergeometric tests were used in a later analysis to score TCR-TCR, TCR-HLA and TCR-CMV co-occurrence, with a repertoire-size bias correction applied to the TCR pairs. A later analysis estimated false discovery rates by permuting HLA or CMV assignments 20 times. In a later analysis, co-occurring TCRs were grouped with DBSCAN, and TCRdist sequence similarity was added when clustering was performed within HLA-allele-positive subsets. Repertoires with fewer than 30,000 or more than 120,000 public chains were left out of co-occurrence clustering, as were a handful of repertoires with anomalous nucleotide sharing. TCRdb limited this immuneACCESS table to in-frame rearrangements with V and J called. A share of clones is missing; checked studies link under half to unresolved V genes, and the rest is unexplained. The V and J calls and the clone size are those of that table, but D and trimming were determined from the DNA. In this sample the table shows some 130,000 clones, approximately 83% of which occur a single time. 2.5% to 3.5% of the sample lies in the top ten.

This sample was taken from a study of cytomegalovirus exposure and HLA in healthy donors (dated 2017 in TCRdb). For context, the study as a whole: An earlier analysis of some 550 of the donors reported 250 to 350 Gb of sequence data and 100 million to 140 million unique TCR beta sequences from about 200 million T cells. All discovery cohort repertoires had been generated on a single sequencing platform. The study used immunosequencing to profile the T cell repertoires of approximately 630 subjects and linked those repertoires to cytomegalovirus serostatus. An earlier analysis of 500 to 750 of the donors applied high-throughput TCR beta sequencing to assess whether each TCR beta V gene segment acted as functional or pseudogenic. Because of strong linkage in the cohort, roughly five DR-DQ haplotypes were treated as single units for association and clustering. Alongside the repertoire data, information on donor age, sex, ethnicity and CMV serostatus was compiled. Typing coverage differed by locus: A, B, C, DRB1 and DQB1 were typed in about 629-640 donors, DQA1 in about 500, DPA1 in 600 to 610, and DPB1 in around 440. A later analysis re-examined previously published TCR beta repertoires from 500 to 700 donors and added high-resolution HLA genotyping to investigate patterns of TCR occurrence. Among 398 genotyped donors of the cohort, an average of about 240,000 unique TCR beta nucleotide sequences were sequenced per donor, approximately 20% of them non-productive. HLA typing included class I and class II loci at four-digit resolution. Among the approximately 430 genotyped donors, 75% to 90% belonged to the genetic ancestry cluster associated with self-reported Caucasian donors. Rather than using new phenotypic data, the later analysis identified candidate immune exposures from TCR beta sequences and from how often those sequences occurred across donors. A later genetic analysis used genome-wide SNP genotypes for about 65% of the 666 donors, treating that subset as a discovery cohort. Along with the approximately 650-subject first cohort, a separate validation cohort of 120 different subjects was used. About 300 gigabases of sequencing data and 70 million to 100 million unique TCR sequences made up an early release that covered fewer than 650 HLA-typed donors. The study combined high-throughput TCR immunosequencing, statistical association of individual TCRs with disease status, and machine learning to predict cytomegalovirus infection status. The study aimed to test whether cataloging public T cell receptors could reveal signatures of past pathogen exposure.

Study-wide findings and limitations: The authors suggested that the approach could potentially be generalized to other disease states and immunological phenotypes. Because the 87-base-pair reads could not distinguish some IMGT-functional V segments, including TRBV6-2 and TRBV6-3, those segments were excluded. In an earlier analysis of around 600 of the donors, most TCR beta V segments appeared in productive rearrangements about 90% or about 30% of the time, broadly matching IMGT annotations. Compared with equally common non-associated chains, HLA-associated TCR beta chains in a later analysis were more clonally expanded and had lower generation probabilities. In the study, 150 to 200 TCR beta chains were listed as associated with cytomegalovirus. A later analysis reported that several top co-occurrence clusters appeared linked to parvovirus B19, influenza, CMV and Epstein-Barr virus. The sequencing pipeline was judged likely to have produced a cluster of highly shared sequence variants as a technical artifact. In a later analysis, some 17,000 TCR beta sequences were associated with specific HLA alleles at a false discovery rate of 0.05. Assigning TCR associations to individual alleles was difficult when HLA alleles, especially DR and DQ, strongly co-occurred. Because some donors lacked HLA typing at each locus, the association tests relied only on the typed subset. According to a later analysis, most CMV-associated TCR beta chains appeared to be HLA-restricted, and the HLA associations seemed to be driven largely by CMV exposure. Around 16 rarely observed V segments, including chromosome 9 orphons, were excluded from the earlier analysis of several hundred of the donors because counts were too low. Roughly uniform sequencing depth across donors was assumed in presence/absence analyses, although this assumption may not hold. In a later genetic analysis, a missense DCLRE1C variant was associated with V-gene and J-gene trimming of TCR beta chains, and the association was replicated in an independent cohort. A later genetic analysis reported fewer N-insertions in productive TCRs among donors in an Asian-associated ancestry cluster than the roughly 700-donor mean. Most TCR sequences were seen in very few donors, while some public TCRs were found in many individuals. A further reported finding was that TCR beta sequences accurately predicted the HLA-A and HLA-B alleles for most subjects in the first cohort. The cohort was sequenced for TCR beta chains only, and without alpha or paired-chain data the features that could be detected were limited. For the cohort, immune exposure information was limited to CMV serostatus. In both the original and validation cohorts, the classifier was reported to diagnose cytomegalovirus status with high specificity and sensitivity. In a later analysis, the rate of TCR association differed among HLA loci, with DRB1 alleles having the most associated TCRs and HLA-C alleles having the fewest. Linkage disequilibrium might explain the correlated functional status among segregating V segments, but an unknown experimental factor could not be ruled out. Three of the identified cytomegalovirus-associated TCR beta chains were confirmed in vitro to be specific for cytomegalovirus antigens.

The cohort consisted of fewer than 700 healthy bone marrow donors. Cohort members were all nominally healthy when sampled, although unrecorded immune exposures were likely present. The donor was CMV seronegative and was included in the group of several hundred seronegative cohort members. Every donor gave a peripheral blood sample, and the peripheral blood mononuclear cells from that sample were used for TCR beta sequencing. Genomic DNA was extracted from the blood cell samples with the Qiagen DNeasy Blood Extraction Kit. In this chain, TRBV7-2 is recombined with TRBJ2-5, and 10 junctional nucleotides match TRBD1. Sequencing used PBMCs. The TCR originated in a man aged 40-50 years in good health and CMV-seronegative. The sequenced DNA is TGTGCCAGCAGCCCGGGACAGGGGCGTGAGACCCAGTACTTC. Its translation reads: CASSPGQGRETQYF.